This entry lists 30 T cell receptor beta chains sequenced from one sample in a study of tumor-infiltrating lymphocytes in primary liver carcinoma. Total RNA and DNA came together from about 19-30 mg of bulk tissue without cell sorting. A constant-region primer primed TCR beta cDNA synthesis from 400 to 600 ng of total RNA. Libraries covering TCR beta were generated through three nested multiplex PCR rounds (using a slightly modified ARM-PCR). Researchers ran the first two PCR rounds for 10 cycles each with TRBV1-TRBV30 forward primers and a C-beta reverse primer. MiXCR was run by TCRdb on the multiplex PCR reads, yielding one entry per CDR3 protein. The table has 100,000 or so distinct CDR3 sequences, over 55% seen once; the top ten hold 9.5% to 10%. The material sequenced was liver tumor tissue from sampling region 5. Subset reported: tumor region T5, tumor centre. The receptors originated from a woman aged 60-75 years with primary liver carcinoma and hepatitis B virus infection.

This clonotype was counted a few times. The V call is TRBV7-9, the J call TRBJ1-1; 7 positions match TRBD1. This CDR3 contains 18 residues. CDR1 and CDR2 (germline): SEHNR, FQNEAQ (reference sequence). With 1 base clipped from V and 4 bases from J, the junction kept 15 bases outside the gene matches. The CDR3 region is CASSLGGWDSQRGTEAFF. CDR3 nucleotide sequence: TGTGCCAGCAGCTTAGGGGGGTGGGACAGTCAAAGGGGCACTGAAGCTTTCTTT.

Note on this clonotype: This CDR3 fails to terminate in the conserved phenylalanine or tryptophan, so it likely reflects a read error. The chain couples TRBV6-2 or TRBV6-3 to TRBJ2-1, with TRBD2 matching 9 bases. The length of the CDR3 is 17 residues. Germline CDR1 is MNHEY and CDR2 is SVGEGT. The CDR3 coding sequence is TGTTCCAGCAGTTACCCCCTACTAGCGGGCGGCTACAATGAGCAGTTCATC. Amino acids: CSSSYPLLAGGYNEQFI.

As concerns this clonotype: The junction departs from germline at one end; a sequencing error may be responsible. CDR3 nucleotide sequence: TGTGCCAGTAGCCACAGGCACTCTGGGACCAACGTCCTGACTTTC. Its protein is CASSHRHSGTNVLTF. The V gene is TRBV11-2, the J gene TRBJ2-6; maybe TRBD1 (5 bases). The CDR3 consists of 15 residues. CDR1 and CDR2 (germline): SGHAT, FQNNGV. Combining the CDR3 with reference TRBV11-2 and TRBJ2-6 gives the whole variable domain EAGVAQSPRYKIIEKRQSVAFWCNPISGHATLYWYQQILGQGPKLLIQFQNNGVVDDSQLPKDRFSAERLKGVDSTLKIQPAKLEDSAVYLCASSHRHSGTNVLTFGAGSRLTVL.

On this clonotype: The junction differs from germline at one of its ends, possibly a read error. The chain recombines TRBV5-1 with TRBJ2-3; 9 bases are a match to TRBD2. Germline loops: CDR1 SGHRS, CDR2 YFSETQ. This CDR3 is built from 15 residues. CDR3 DNA: TGCGCCAGCAGCCCGACTAGCGGAATCATCGATACGCTGTATTTT. It translates to CASSPTSGIIDTLYF.

As to this clonotype: A much larger clone lies a single base off, so this may be a read error. The V call is TRBV14, the J call TRBJ1-6; 9 bases are a match to TRBD1. The CDR3 runs to 15 residues. Germline CDR1 and CDR2: SGHDN and FVKESK. The CDR3 nucleotides are TGTACCAGCAGCTTGCTCGGGACAGGGAATTCACCCCTCCACTTT. Translating it yields CTSSLLGTGNSPLHF.

This chain connects TRBV6-1 to TRBJ2-5; a weak D match, TRBD1 (6 bases). Per germline, CDR1 MNHNS and CDR2 SASEGT. Trimming took 6 bases from V and 1 from J, leaving 15 bases between them. The CDR3 has 15 amino acids. CDR3 sequence: CASRYWTESQETQYF. The CDR3 nucleotides read TGTGCCAGCAGGTACTGGACAGAGAGCCAAGAGACCCAGTACTTC.

Remarks on this clonotype: A single base separates this from a much larger clone, so it may be a read error. Likely a read error: the CDR3 ends without its conserved phenylalanine or tryptophan. The chain joins TRBV28 to TRBJ2-7; D ambiguous. The CDR3 consists of 12 residues. Germline V CDR1 and CDR2: MDHEN, SYDVKM. The V end lost 5 bases, the J end lost 3 bases, and 8 bases lay between the germline ends. CDR3 protein: CASSPHLYEQYS. DNA for the CDR3: TGTGCCAGCAGTCCCCACCTCTACGAGCAGTACTCC.

About this clonotype: The conserved phenylalanine or tryptophan normally closing the CDR3 is absent here, so this likely arose from a read error. No DNA is shown, since the ends of the CDR3 on it are uncertain; the CDR3 is the one TCRdb lists. The chain combines TRBV12-3 or TRBV12-4 with TRBJ2-1; the D segment call TRBD2 is taken from the table without a DNA check. Both ends counted, the CDR3 spans 15 residues. The CDR3 sequence: CASREEREAPNEQSV.

The genes are TRBV28 and TRBJ2-5; a possible D gene is TRBD2 (7 bases). The CDR3 spans 16 residues. Trimming removed 3 bases at V and 2 bases at J, with 16 bases between. Germline CDR1 MDHEN, CDR2 SYDVKM. CDR3 in amino acids: CASSFLTGRGQETQYF. The CDR3 nucleotides are TGTGCCAGCAGTTTCCTAACAGGGAGGGGACAAGAGACCCAGTACTTC.

On this clonotype itself: Relative to the germline gene, one junction end is altered; a read error may explain this. The genes are TRBV4-2 and TRBJ2-1, with 8 bases that match TRBD1. CDR3 length: 15 amino acids. Germline V gene sequence: CDR1 LGHNA, CDR2 YNFKEQ. As DNA, the CDR3 is TGTGCCAGCATCCAAGGGTCAACAGGGGGTGGTGAACAGTTCTTC. Its protein is CASIQGSTGGGEQFF.

A single count supports this clonotype. A read error is possible here, since a much larger clone lies one base away. CDR3 sequence: CASSEVGVEQFF. CDR3 bases: TGTGCCAGCAGTGAGGTGGGAGTTGAGCAGTTCTTC. The rearrangement uses TRBV2 and TRBJ2-1, with a tentative D call TRBD2 (5 bases). The V and J ends lost 3 bases and 9 bases respectively, with 9 bases between them. Germline V gives CDR1 SNHLY, CDR2 FYNNEI. The CDR3 is 12 amino acids.

This clonotype was recorded a few times. A much more abundant neighbour one base away suggests this may be a read error. The V and J genes are TRBV30 and TRBJ1-4; no firm D call. V was pared by 4 bases and J by 0 bases, with 12 bases between. CDR1 GTSNPN and CDR2 SVGIG come from the germline V gene (reference sequence). This CDR3 is built from 15 residues. CDR3 amino acids: CAWNNFGATNEKLFF. The CDR3 DNA reads as TGTGCCTGGAATAACTTTGGGGCAACTAATGAAAAACTGTTTTTT.

Notes on this clonotype: A read error may account for a junction end that differs from germline. The rearrangement joins TRBV29-1 to TRBJ2-3; no definite D call. Germline V gene sequence: CDR1 SQVTM, CDR2 ANQGSEA. The CDR3 consists of 14 residues. CDR3 sequence reads: CRVEGGIRADTQYF. The CDR3 bases are TGCCGCGTTGAAGGTGGCATCCGGGCAGATACGCAGTATTTT.

Worth noting for this clonotype: Since the CDR3 does not end with the conserved phenylalanine or tryptophan, this likely comes from a read error. This rearrangement joins TRBV11-2 to TRBJ2-3; tentatively, D is TRBD2 (6 bases). This CDR3 comprises 14 residues. Germline CDR1 SGHAT, CDR2 FQNNGV. In nucleotides, the CDR3 is TGTGCTAGCGGCCCCGGACTACCCACAGATACGCAGTATCTT. Protein sequence: CASGPGLPTDTQYL.

Remarks on this clonotype: A much larger clone sits a single nucleotide away, making a read error possible. The chain combines TRBV7-9 with TRBJ1-2, with D possibly being TRBD1 (5 bases). Germline lookup yields CDR1 SEHNR and CDR2 FQNEAQ (reference sequence). CDR3 length: 14 amino acids. The ends were cut back, 1 base at V and 7 bases at J, with 13 bases in the middle. The CDR3 coding sequence is TGTGCCAGCAGCTTAGGGTTGGACATATCTGGCTACACCTTC. Residues: CASSLGLDISGYTF.

CDR3 region: CSVSFPGQGRGYTF. The CDR3 nucleotides read TGCAGCGTTTCATTTCCCGGACAGGGACGTGGCTACACCTTC. This rearrangement joins TRBV29-1 to TRBJ1-2, with TRBD1 matching 8 bases. The CDR3 length is 14 residues. V shed 5 bases and J 7 bases; nucleotides not matched to a gene: 12. The germline gives CDR1 SQVTM, CDR2 ANQGSEA.

This sequence joins TRBV6-2 or TRBV6-3 and TRBJ2-3, with a possible D match to TRBD2 (6 bases). The CDR3 consists of 14 residues. Germline CDR1 reads MNHEY; CDR2 reads SVGEGT. The DNA of the CDR3 is TGTACTAGCACTGGGACCATTAACACAGATACGCAGTATTTT. Its translation is CTSTGTINTDTQYF.

As regards this clonotype: Relative to the germline gene, one junction end is altered; a read error may explain this. The J gene is TRBJ2-1, the V gene TRBV29-1; TRBD2 agrees at 7 bases. Per the germline V gene, CDR1 is SQVTM and CDR2 is ANQGSEA. The CDR3 contains 14 residues. CDR3 coding DNA: TGCAGTGTTGAACCCGGCGCCGGGAGGAAGGAACAGTTCTTC. It yields the protein CSVEPGAGRKEQFF.

In regard to this clonotype: This CDR3 fails to terminate in the conserved phenylalanine or tryptophan, so it likely reflects a read error. The chain has TRBV12-3 or TRBV12-4 and TRBJ1-5; unclear D gene. The CDR3 consists of 15 residues. CDR3 amino acids: CASSPRQGRGQPQHL. The CDR3 DNA sequence: TGTGCTAGCAGTCCCCGCCAAGGGCGGGGTCAGCCCCAGCATCTT.

On this clonotype itself: One end of the junction varies from germline; a read error may be responsible. The J gene is TRBJ2-6, the V gene TRBV7-9, with a possible D match to TRBD2 (6 bases). This CDR3 comprises 14 residues. Germline V gives CDR1 SEHNR, CDR2 FQNEAQ (reference sequence). The CDR3, as DNA: TGTGCCAGCAGCTTAGCTGGCGGGACCAAGGTCCTGACTTTC. This gives the protein CASSLAGGTKVLTF.

As concerns this clonotype: An end of the junction does not agree with germline; a read error may underlie this. The chain is built from TRBV5-4 and TRBJ2-1; no clear D gene. Germline lookup yields CDR1 SGHNT and CDR2 YYREEE (reference sequence). This CDR3 is built from 16 residues. The CDR3 DNA reads as TGTGCCAGCAGCTTGAATGTCTCGGGTTCCTACAATGAGCAGTTCTTT. Its translation: CASSLNVSGSYNEQFF.

This clonotype ranks as large. V usage is TRBV11-2 and J usage is TRBJ2-3; 7 bases fit TRBD2. Germline trimming cut 1 base from V and 4 bases from J; bases unmatched to any gene: 11. This CDR3 comprises 17 residues. In germline, CDR1 is SGHAT, CDR2 FQNNGV. This CDR3 reads CASSLGGLTYTSDTQYF. The CDR3 DNA sequence: TGTGCCAGCAGCTTAGGGGGACTAACGTACACGTCAGATACGCAGTATTTT. The variable domain in full, with the rest retrieved from reference TRBV11-2 and TRBJ2-3, is EAGVAQSPRYKIIEKRQSVAFWCNPISGHATLYWYQQILGQGPKLLIQFQNNGVVDDSQLPKDRFSAERLKGVDSTLKIQPAKLEDSAVYLCASSLGGLTYTSDTQYFGPGTRLTVL.

A remark on this clonotype: A read error may account for a junction end that differs from germline. The chain has TRBV7-8 and TRBJ2-7; possible D gene TRBD2, 6 bases. This CDR3 has 16 residues. Germline values: CDR1 SGHVS, CDR2 FQNEAQ. Here the CDR3 reads CGSSSSGLAIYYEQYF. In DNA, the CDR3 is TGTGGCAGCAGCTCATCGGGGCTAGCGATTTACTACGAGCAGTACTTC.

V gene TRBV6-6 combines with J gene TRBJ2-6; tentatively, D is TRBD2 (6 bases). CDR1 and CDR2 from the germline V gene are MNHNY and SVGAGI (reference sequence). This CDR3 is built from 15 residues. The germline V and J ends were trimmed by 4 bases and 0 bases, with 7 bases remaining between them. CDR3 residues: CASSSGGSGANVLTF. The CDR3 DNA reads as TGTGCCAGCAGTTCCGGGGGCTCTGGGGCCAACGTCCTGACTTTC.

The rearrangement links TRBV4-1 to TRBJ2-7; possible D gene TRBD2, 5 bases. Germline V gives CDR1 MGHRA, CDR2 YSYEKL. V gave up 2 bases and J gave up 5 bases, with 16 bases separating them. CDR3 length: 15 amino acids. CDR3 residues: CASSQNGGWRDEQYF. The CDR3 DNA reads as TGCGCCAGCAGCCAAAATGGCGGGTGGCGCGACGAGCAGTACTTC.

V gene TRBV7-9 combines with J gene TRBJ2-3, with TRBD2 identical over 7 bases. Germline V gives CDR1 SEHNR, CDR2 FQNEAQ (reference sequence). Losses at the gene ends were 4 bases for V and 4 bases for J; bases not matched to a gene: 5. The CDR3 consists of 14 residues. CDR3 protein: CASSSLGRADTQYF. CDR3 nucleotides: TGTGCCAGCAGCTCCCTAGGGAGGGCAGATACGCAGTATTTT.

The sample holds many counts of this clonotype. This chain connects TRBV7-8 to TRBJ2-5; 7 bases line up with TRBD2. This CDR3 has 14 amino acids. V lost 5 bases to trimming and J lost 3 bases; unmatched junction nucleotides: 6. Germline-derived CDR1 and CDR2 are SGHVS and FQNEAQ. The CDR3: CASSEAGTKETQYF. DNA for the CDR3: TGTGCCAGCAGCGAGGCCGGGACTAAAGAGACCCAGTACTTC.

In the case of this clonotype: Likely a read error: the CDR3 ends without its conserved phenylalanine or tryptophan. The DNA is omitted, as the CDR3 cannot be located on it reliably, and the CDR3 follows TCRdb's listing. The CDR3 loop reads CASSLIGQGYGYTS. The rearrangement uses TRBV11-2 and TRBJ1-2; the D call in the table, TRBD1, was not verified against the DNA. The CDR3 is made up of 14 amino acids, end residues included. Germline V gene sequence: CDR1 SGHAT, CDR2 FQNNGV.

Turning to this clonotype: The junction shows a germline mismatch at one end, possibly a read error. The chain is built from TRBV28 and TRBJ2-3, with D unclear. There are 15 residues in the CDR3. Germline CDR1 is MDHEN and CDR2 is SYDVKM. CDR3 nucleotide sequence: TGTGCCAGCCTCGGTGGGGTAATTAGCAGAGATACGCAGTATTTT. Translation: CASLGGVISRDTQYF.

The chain uses TRBV25-1 and TRBJ2-7, with D possibly matching TRBD1 (5 bases). Per germline, CDR1 MGHDK and CDR2 SYGVNS. This CDR3 has 15 amino acids. Trimming took 5 bases from V and 4 from J, leaving 18 bases between them. The CDR3, as DNA: TGTGCCAGCAGTCAGGGCCGGGCCTTTGAATACGAGCAGTACTTC. It encodes CASSQGRAFEYEQYF.